This T cell receptor (beta chain) was sequenced during a study of response to subunit inactivated influenza vaccine. Each CDR3 protein is one row after TCRdb ran MiXCR on the RT-PCR reads. The sample lists about 700,000 distinct CDR3 sequences, approximately 15% seen once, with approximately 7% in the top ten. The germline gives CDR1 SNHLY, CDR2 FYNNEI. V was pared by 4 bases and J by 2 bases, with 14 bases between. The length of the CDR3 is 15 residues. Study-wide points: Authors suggested each seasonal flu vaccination may recruit only limited numbers of new T cells.

The sample holds a few counts of this clonotype. The antigen is not known. This material consisted of PBMCs from blood, taken less than 15 days before vaccination. The receptor was derived from a man in his forties or fifties who received an inactivated influenza vaccine. This chain connects TRBV2 to TRBJ1-2, with D possibly matching TRBD1 (5 bases). The CDR3 region has the DNA TGTGCCAGCAGTGTGGAAAGGGGCGCGAACTATGGCTACACCTTC. It specifies CASSVERGANYGYTF.